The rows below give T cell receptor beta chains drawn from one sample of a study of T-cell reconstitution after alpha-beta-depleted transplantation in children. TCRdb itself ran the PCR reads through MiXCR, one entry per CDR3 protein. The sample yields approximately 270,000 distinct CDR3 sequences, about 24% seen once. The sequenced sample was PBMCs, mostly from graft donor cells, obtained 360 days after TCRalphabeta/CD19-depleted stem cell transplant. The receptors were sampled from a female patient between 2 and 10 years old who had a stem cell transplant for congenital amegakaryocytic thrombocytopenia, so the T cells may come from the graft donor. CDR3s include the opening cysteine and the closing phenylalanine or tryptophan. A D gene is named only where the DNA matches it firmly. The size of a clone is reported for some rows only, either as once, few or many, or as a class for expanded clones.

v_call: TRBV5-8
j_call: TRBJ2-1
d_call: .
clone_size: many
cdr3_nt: TGTGCCCCCAGCCCATTATACAATGAGCAGTTCTTC
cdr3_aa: CAPSPLYNEQFF

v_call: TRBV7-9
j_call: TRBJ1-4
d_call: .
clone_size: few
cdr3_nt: TGTGCCAGCAGCTTCCCAGGGCCGAATGAAAAACTGTTTTTT
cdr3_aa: CASSFPGPNEKLFF

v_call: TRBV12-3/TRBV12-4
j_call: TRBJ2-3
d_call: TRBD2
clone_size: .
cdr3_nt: TGTGCCAGCAGCCTCCCAGCGGGACCCCCAGATACGCAGTATTTT
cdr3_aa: CASSLPAGPPDTQYF

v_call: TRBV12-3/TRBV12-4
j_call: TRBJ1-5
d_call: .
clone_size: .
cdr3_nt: TGTGCCAGCAGCCCCGGACGTAACAATCAGCCCCAGCATTTT
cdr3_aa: CASSPGRNNQPQHF

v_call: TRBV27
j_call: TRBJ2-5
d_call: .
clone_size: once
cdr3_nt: TGTGCCAGCAGCTTCCTTGGTGGGACCCAGTACTTC
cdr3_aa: CASSFLGGTQYF

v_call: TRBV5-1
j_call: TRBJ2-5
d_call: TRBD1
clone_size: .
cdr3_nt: TGCGCCAGCAGCTCGGGACAGGTTCAAGAGACCCAGTACTTC
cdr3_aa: CASSSGQVQETQYF

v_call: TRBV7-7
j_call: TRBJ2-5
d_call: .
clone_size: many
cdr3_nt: TGTGCCAGCAGCTTCAGGGAAGAGACCCAGTACTTC
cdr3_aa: CASSFREETQYF

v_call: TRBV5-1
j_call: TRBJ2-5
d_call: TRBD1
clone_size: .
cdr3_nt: TGCGCCAGCAGCTTGTATGTATCGGGACAGGGGCGAGAGACCCAGTACTTC
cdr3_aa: CASSLYVSGQGRETQYF

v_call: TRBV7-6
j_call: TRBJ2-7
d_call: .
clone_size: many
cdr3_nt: TGTGCCAGCAGCTTACTCATCGGGGACGGGGAGTCCTACGAGCAGTACTTC
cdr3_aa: CASSLLIGDGESYEQYF

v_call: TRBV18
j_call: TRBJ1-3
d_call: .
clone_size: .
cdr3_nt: TGTGCCAGCTCACCACCGGCAGGCTCTCCAAACACCATATATTTT
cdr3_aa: CASSPPAGSPNTIYF

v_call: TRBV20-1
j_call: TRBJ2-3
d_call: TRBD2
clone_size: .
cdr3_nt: TGCAGTGAAAGCCGTGGCCTAGCGGGAGGTGGCACAGATACGCAGTATTTT
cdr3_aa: CSESRGLAGGGTDTQYF

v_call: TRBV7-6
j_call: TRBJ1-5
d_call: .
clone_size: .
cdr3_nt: TGTGCCAGCAGCTTAGGACTCGGAACTAATCAGCCCCAGCATTTT
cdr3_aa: CASSLGLGTNQPQHF

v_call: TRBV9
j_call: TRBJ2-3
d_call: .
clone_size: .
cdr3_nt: TGTGCCAGCAGCCCACCTAGGGGCCTCCCCACGGATACGCAGTATTTT
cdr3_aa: CASSPPRGLPTDTQYF

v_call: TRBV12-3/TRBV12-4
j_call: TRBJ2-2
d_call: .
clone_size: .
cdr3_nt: TGTGCCAGCAGCTACGAACAGGGAGTAAGCACCGGGGAGCTGTTTTTT
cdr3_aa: CASSYEQGVSTGELFF

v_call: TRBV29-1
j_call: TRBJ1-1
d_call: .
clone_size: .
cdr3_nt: TGCAGCGTCTGGGGGCTCAAAACTTTCTTT
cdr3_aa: CSVWGLKTFF

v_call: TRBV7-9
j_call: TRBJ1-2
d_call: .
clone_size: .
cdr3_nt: TGTGCCAGCAGTCACAGGGAGTTCGGGAACTATGGCTACACCTTC
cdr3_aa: CASSHREFGNYGYTF

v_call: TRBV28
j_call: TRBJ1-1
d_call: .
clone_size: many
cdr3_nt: TGTGCCAGCAGTTTCCTGGTGGGGAAAGCTTTCTTT
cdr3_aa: CASSFLVGKAFF

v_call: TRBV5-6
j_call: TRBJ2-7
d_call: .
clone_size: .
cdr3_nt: TGTGCCAGCAGCCTTTCCCTGGGAGAGAAACCGGGCGAGCAGTACTTC
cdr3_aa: CASSLSLGEKPGEQYF

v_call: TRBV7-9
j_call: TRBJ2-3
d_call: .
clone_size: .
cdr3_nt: TGTGCCAGCAGCTTAGACTTAACGGATTACACAGATACGCAGTATTTT
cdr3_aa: CASSLDLTDYTDTQYF

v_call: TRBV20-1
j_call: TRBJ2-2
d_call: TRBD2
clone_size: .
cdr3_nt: TGCAGTGCGTCACTAGCGGGGGTGATTACCGGGGAGCTGTTTTTT
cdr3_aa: CSASLAGVITGELFF

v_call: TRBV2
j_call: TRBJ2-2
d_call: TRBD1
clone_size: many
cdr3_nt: TGTGCCGGGCGGACAGGGGGAAGGGACACCGGGGAGCTGTTTTTT
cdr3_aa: CAGRTGGRDTGELFF

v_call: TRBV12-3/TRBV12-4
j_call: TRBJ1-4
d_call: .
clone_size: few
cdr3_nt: TGTGCCAGCAGTTCAACCCCCGGGACAAGGGTGGTAGCAACTAATGAAAAACTGTTTTTT
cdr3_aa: CASSSTPGTRVVATNEKLFF

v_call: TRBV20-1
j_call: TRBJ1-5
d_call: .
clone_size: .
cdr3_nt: TGCAGTGCTAGACCCCCAGGTCAGCCCCAGCATTTT
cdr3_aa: CSARPPGQPQHF

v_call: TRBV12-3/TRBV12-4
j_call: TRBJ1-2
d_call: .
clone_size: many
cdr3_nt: TGTGCCAGCAGTTCACCCAGCAGGACAGTCAGCTATGGCTACACCTTC
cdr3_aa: CASSSPSRTVSYGYTF